This T cell receptor (beta chain) emerged from a study of shared clonotypes between healthy human individuals. Study-level findings and limits: In having few donors, the study represented limited genetic and exposure-history diversity.

Only in-frame clones appear in the TCRdb table, and some are missing; sequencing was by immunoSEQ multiplex PCR. The sample contains around 1 million clones, about three quarters of which appear only once. The CDR3 has 13 residues. V was shortened by 3 bases and J by 4 bases, with 8 bases between the two germline ends. Germline CDR1 SGHAT, CDR2 FQNNGV. Points on this clone: The target antigen is unknown.

Material: memory CD4+ T cells sorted from blood. Subset meaning: CD45RA-negative fraction. The receptor comes from a man between 18 and 29 years old in good health. This chain links TRBV11-2 with TRBJ2-3; D gene uncertain. The CDR3: CASSFGPADTQYF. The CDR3 DNA sequence: TGTGCCAGCAGCTTTGGACCGGCAGATACGCAGTATTTT.